This TCR beta chain was sequenced for a study of shared clonotypes between healthy human individuals. Using immunoSEQ multiplex PCR, the repertoire was profiled, and TCRdb retains in-frame clones only, with some absent. Among millions of clones listed, approximately 92% were seen once. This CDR3 is 17 amino acids long. Germline CDR1 reads KGHSH; CDR2 reads LQKENI. With 2 bases removed from V and 0 bases from J, the gap between germline ends came to 15 bases. The sequenced sample consisted of naive CD4+ T cells sorted from blood. Subset given: CD45RA+ positively selected. This chain uses TRBV18 with TRBJ2-3; tentatively, D is TRBD1 (5 bases). The receptor's source is a man aged 18-30 years in good health. The CDR3 loop reads CASSPVRATVSTDTQYF. The CDR3 DNA is TGTGCCAGCTCACCAGTTCGGGCGACAGTGAGCACAGATACGCAGTATTTT.